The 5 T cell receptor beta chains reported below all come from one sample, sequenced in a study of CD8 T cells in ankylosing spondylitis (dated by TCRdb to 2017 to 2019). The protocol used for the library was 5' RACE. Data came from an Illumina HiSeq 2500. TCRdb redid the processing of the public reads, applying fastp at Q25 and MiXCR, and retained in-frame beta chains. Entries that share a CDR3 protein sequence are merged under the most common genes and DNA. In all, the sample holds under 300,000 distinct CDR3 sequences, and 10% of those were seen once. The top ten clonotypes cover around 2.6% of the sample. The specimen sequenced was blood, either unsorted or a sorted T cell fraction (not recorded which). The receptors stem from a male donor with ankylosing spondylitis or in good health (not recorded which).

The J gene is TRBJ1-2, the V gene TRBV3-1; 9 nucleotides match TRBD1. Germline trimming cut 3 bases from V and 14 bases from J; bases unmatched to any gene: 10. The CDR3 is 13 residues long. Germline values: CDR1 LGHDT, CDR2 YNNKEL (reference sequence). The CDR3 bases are TGTGCCAGCAGCCAGGGGACAGGGACCTCGCAAACCTTC. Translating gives CASSQGTGTSQTF. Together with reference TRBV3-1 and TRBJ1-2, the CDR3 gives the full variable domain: DTAVSQTPKYLVTQMGNDKSIKCEQNLGHDTMYWYKQDSKKFLKIMFSYNNKELIINETVPNRFSPKSPDKAHLNLHINSLELGDSAVYFCASSQGTGTSQTFGSGTRLTVV.

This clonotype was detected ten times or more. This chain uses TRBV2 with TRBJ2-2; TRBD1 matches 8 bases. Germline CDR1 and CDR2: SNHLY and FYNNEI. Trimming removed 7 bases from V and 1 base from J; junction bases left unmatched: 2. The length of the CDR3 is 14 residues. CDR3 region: CASTGTGNTGELFF. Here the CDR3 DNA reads TGTGCCAGCACTGGGACAGGGAACACCGGGGAGCTGTTTTTT.

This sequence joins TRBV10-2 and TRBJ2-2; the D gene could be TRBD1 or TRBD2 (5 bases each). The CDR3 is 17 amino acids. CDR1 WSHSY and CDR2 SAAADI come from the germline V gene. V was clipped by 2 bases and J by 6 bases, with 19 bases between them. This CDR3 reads CASSESRRDPLAGELFF. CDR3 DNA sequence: TGCGCCAGCAGTGAGAGTCGAAGGGACCCATTGGCCGGGGAGCTGTTTTTT.

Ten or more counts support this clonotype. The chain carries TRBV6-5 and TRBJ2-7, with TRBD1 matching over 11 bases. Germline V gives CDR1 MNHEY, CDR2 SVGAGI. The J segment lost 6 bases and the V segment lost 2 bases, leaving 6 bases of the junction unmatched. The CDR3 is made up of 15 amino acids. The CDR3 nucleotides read TGTGCCAGCAGTTACCCGGACAGGGGGCCTTTCGAGCAGTACTTC. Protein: CASSYPDRGPFEQYF.

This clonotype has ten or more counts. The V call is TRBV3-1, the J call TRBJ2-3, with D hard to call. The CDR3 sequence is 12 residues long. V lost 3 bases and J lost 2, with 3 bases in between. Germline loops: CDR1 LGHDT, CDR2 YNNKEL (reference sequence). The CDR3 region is CASSQLTDTQYF. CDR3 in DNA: TGTGCCAGCAGCCAGCTCACAGATACGCAGTATTTT.